A single sample gave rise to the 8 T cell receptor beta chains below, sequenced in a study of T cell clonality in common variable immunodeficiency. Study outcomes and limitations: In common variable immunodeficiency, TCR beta chains reportedly carried fewer deletions and N-nucleotide insertions.

TCRdb keeps only in-frame clones here, not all; method: immunoSEQ multiplex PCR. The table lists about 34,000 clones, no singletons, with about 26% in the top ten. The antigens of these receptors remain unknown. Sequences were obtained from peripheral blood mononuclear cells. The receptors originated from a human donor with common variable immunodeficiency.

This clone is deemed medium-sized. The read terminates 3 residues before the CDR3 end, so the remaining end is supplied by the germline J gene. The chain joins TRBV20-1 to TRBJ2-3; TRBD2 matches at 11 bases. CDR1 and CDR2 from the germline V gene are DFQATT and SNEGSKA (reference sequence). V was pared by 0 bases and J by 5 bases, with 10 bases of the junction left unmatched. The CDR3 extends over 17 amino acids. The sequenced part of the CDR3 DNA is TGCAGTGCTAGAGAGGTGGGACTAGCGGTATCGCGAGATACG. Translation gives CSAREVGLAVSRDT. The full CDR3 protein reads CSAREVGLAVSRDTQYF.

Details on this clone: Read sequence stops 3 residues before the CDR3 end, and the germline J gene provides the missing end. The V gene is TRBV2, the J gene TRBJ2-7; TRBD2 might be the D (6 bases). The CDR3 consists of 15 residues. CDR1 is SNHLY, CDR2 FYNNEI, per germline. The V and J ends lost 6 bases and 2 bases respectively, with 17 bases between them. The CDR3 loop reads CASRTGVGATYEQYF. The covered CDR3 bases are TGTGCCAGCAGAACGGGGGTTGGGGCCACCTACGAG.

This clone was seen ten or more times. The sequenced fragment ends 3 residues before the CDR3 boundary, so the rest is inferred from the germline J gene. This sequence joins TRBV2 and TRBJ2-7; TRBD2 might be the D (5 bases). This CDR3 is 15 amino acids long. Germline values: CDR1 SNHLY, CDR2 FYNNEI. Deletions cut 7 bases from V and 2 bases from J, with 18 bases between. Partial CDR3 DNA: TGTGCCAGCAAGTTCAGAGCGGCGCCCACCTACGAG. Translating gives CASKFRAAPTYE. The full CDR3 is CASKFRAAPTYEQYF.

This clone was counted a few times. The DNA ends 3 residues before the CDR3 does, and the rest of the CDR3 is filled in from the germline J gene. V gene TRBV2 combines with J gene TRBJ2-3; D not resolved. This CDR3 has 14 residues. The V gene's germline CDR1 is SNHLY and CDR2 FYNNEI. Between the trimmed V and J ends, which lost 7 bases and 0 bases, there was a span of 11 bases. The CDR3 is CASNSLSSTDTQYF. The CDR3 bases that were read are TGTGCCAGCAACTCGCTATCTAGCACAGATACG.

This clone was counted only a few times. The CDR3 goes on 3 residues after the read ends, and that part is filled in from the germline J gene. The V and J genes are TRBV18 and TRBJ2-7; D perhaps matches TRBD2 (6 bases). The ends were cut back, 5 bases at V and 5 bases at J, with 22 bases in the middle. This CDR3 region has 16 residues. Germline-derived CDR1 and CDR2 are KGHSH and LQKENI. The DNA read from the CDR3 is TGTGCCAGCTCATATACTAGGCGGGAAACCGTCCACGAG. Protein product: CASSYTRRETVHE. The whole CDR3 sequence reads CASSYTRRETVHEQYF.

A word on this clone: The CDR3 is cut off 3 residues early in the read; its end comes from the germline J gene. The chain recombines TRBV19 with TRBJ1-4; D is possibly TRBD1 (6 bases). Looked up from germline, CDR1 is LNHDA and CDR2 is SQIVND (reference sequence). This CDR3 is 15 amino acids long. V was cut by 6 bases and J by 4 bases, with 15 bases left in between. This CDR3 reads CASRSQGQNNEKLFF. The sequenced part of the CDR3 DNA is TGTGCCAGTAGATCGCAGGGGCAAAATAATGAAAAA.

This clone was seen repeatedly, ten times or more. The CDR3 goes on 3 residues after the read ends, and that part is filled in from the germline J gene. The rearrangement links TRBV19 to TRBJ2-7; TRBD1 might be the D (6 bases). V lost 4 bases to trimming and J lost 2 bases, with 18 bases between them. The CDR3 contains 16 residues. CDR1 LNHDA and CDR2 SQIVND come from the germline V gene (reference sequence). The CDR3 loop is CASSTYRRDTTYEQYF. The CDR3 DNA, read in part, is TGTGCCAGTAGTACCTACCGCCGGGACACTACCTACGAG.

As regards this clone: The read ends 3 residues early relative to the CDR3; the germline J gene fills the gap. This chain uses TRBV7-3 with TRBJ2-7; 7 nucleotides line up with TRBD2. The CDR3 is 16 amino acids. Germline assignment: CDR1 SGHTA and CDR2 FQGTGA. Trimming took 6 bases from V and 0 from J; bases not matched to a gene: 11. CDR3 sequence reads: CASRSSGSGFSYEQYF. The sequenced CDR3 bases are TGTGCCAGCAGATCTAGCGGAAGTGGGTTCTCCTACGAG.